The T cell receptor (beta chain) under discussion was sequenced for a study of OX40 agonist ivuxolimab in advanced cancers. About the study: At 82.7% male, the cohort had a mean age of about 60 years, ranging from about 20 to 90. Study-wide results and limits: CD8+ T cells averaged more expanded clones than CD4+.

The assay was immunoSEQ multiplex PCR, and TCRdb's table has in-frame clones only and misses some. Among some 52,000 clones listed, 85% to 95% were seen once. The length of the CDR3 is 15 residues. The V segment lost 5 bases and the J segment 4 bases; nucleotides outside the gene matches: 10. Germline assignment: CDR1 LNHDA and CDR2 SQIVND (reference sequence). To note about this clone: As yet, its antigen is unknown.

The specimen comprised CD4+ or CD8+ T cells sorted from blood, sampled in a trial of the OX40 agonist ivuxolimab. The chain carries TRBV19 and TRBJ1-1; TRBD1 matches at 7 bases. The sequence came from an adult with an advanced solid tumor such as melanoma, head and neck, liver or kidney cancer. The CDR3 DNA sequence: TGTGCCAGTAGTCCCCGGACAGGTCTGAGCACTGAAGCTTTCTTT. Its protein product is CASSPRTGLSTEAFF.